A single sample gave rise to the 9 T cell receptor beta chains below, sequenced in a study of blood T cells in healthy people across ages (dated by TCRdb to the mid-2010s). The library was obtained by 5' RACE. The sample was run on an Illumina HiSeq 2500. A second PCR of about 7 to 12 cycles was performed with a sample-barcoded 5' primer and a J-beta primer mix. TCRdb cleaned the public reads at Q25 with fastp, built clones with MiXCR and kept in-frame beta chains. Every entry covers one CDR3 protein and lists the most common genes and DNA from its rows. Across this sample there are roughly 930,000 distinct CDR3 sequences, with about 48% seen only once. The ten largest clones capture around an eighth of the sample. Sequences were obtained from blood. The receptor source for this set is a young man in good health.

V and J are TRBV28 and TRBJ2-7, with TRBD1 identical over 8 bases. Germline loops: CDR1 MDHEN, CDR2 SYDVKM. V gave up 3 bases and J gave up 1 base; unmatched junction bases: 5. The CDR3 sequence is 15 residues long. This chain's CDR3 is CASSFFRGPSYEQYF. The CDR3 DNA follows: TGTGCCAGCAGTTTTTTCAGGGGGCCGTCCTACGAGCAGTACTTC.

This sequence joins TRBV6-6 and TRBJ2-5, with 7 bases lining up with TRBD2. Germline trimming cut 6 bases from V and 7 bases from J; bases unmatched to any gene: 14. Germline V CDR1 and CDR2: MNHNY, SVGAGI (reference sequence). The CDR3 runs 15 residues. CDR3 sequence reads: CASRPGTNIYGTQYF. The CDR3 coding sequence is TGTGCCAGCAGGCCCGGGACTAATATATACGGGACCCAGTACTTC.

V usage is TRBV20-1 and J usage is TRBJ2-1; perhaps D is TRBD1 or TRBD2 (7 bases each). Trimming pared 2 bases from V and 0 bases from J, leaving 14 bases between. Looked up from germline, CDR1 is DFQATT and CDR2 is SNEGSKA (reference sequence). This CDR3 spans 16 amino acids. This CDR3 reads CSARRPRGGSYNEQFF. The CDR3, as DNA: TGCAGTGCTAGACGCCCCAGGGGGGGCTCCTACAATGAGCAGTTCTTC.

The rearrangement uses TRBV15 and TRBJ2-1, with 9 bases matching TRBD2. The germline V gene encodes CDR1 LNHNV and CDR2 YYDKDF (reference sequence). This CDR3 has 17 residues. The V segment lost 8 bases and the J segment 7 bases; nucleotides outside the gene matches: 18. The CDR3 nucleotides are TGTGCCACCCGAGGGATCAGCGGGGGGCCTTTGGGGAATGAGCAGTTCTTC. It yields the protein CATRGISGGPLGNEQFF.

The chain couples TRBV27 to TRBJ2-3, with D maybe TRBD2 (6 bases). The CDR3 loop spans 16 amino acids. Trimming stripped 4 bases from V and 3 bases from J, with 17 bases between. CDR1 and CDR2 from the germline V gene are MNHEY and SMNVEV (reference sequence). The CDR3 spells CASSSLGLARTDTQYF. The CDR3 DNA sequence: TGTGCCAGCAGTTCCCTGGGGCTAGCGCGAACAGATACGCAGTATTTT.

J is TRBJ1-1 and V is TRBV4-1; D perhaps matches TRBD1 (5 bases). The CDR3 loop spans 13 amino acids. The germline V gene encodes CDR1 MGHRA and CDR2 YSYEKL. The CDR3 reads CSSRQDTYTEAFF. CDR3 nucleotides: TGCTCTTCTAGGCAGGACACCTACACTGAAGCTTTCTTT.

This chain joins TRBV7-9 and TRBJ1-2; 7 nucleotides line up with TRBD1. The ends lost 4 bases at V and 6 bases at J; junction bases unmatched: 5. Germline V gene lookup returns CDR1 SEHNR and CDR2 FQNEAQ (reference sequence). CDR3 size: 13 residues. CDR3 in amino acids: CASSSGGADGYTF. The CDR3 DNA follows: TGTGCCAGCAGCTCAGGGGGGGCGGATGGCTACACCTTC. Using reference TRBV7-9 and TRBJ1-2 for the parts outside the CDR3, the full variable domain is DTGVSQNPRHKITKRGQNVTFRCDPISEHNRLYWYRQTLGQGPEFLTYFQNEAQLEKSRLLSDRFSAERPKGSFSTLEIQRTEQGDSAMYLCASSSGGADGYTFGSGTRLTVV.

The chain links TRBV2 to TRBJ1-1; tentatively, D is TRBD1 (6 bases). CDR1 and CDR2 (germline): SNHLY, FYNNEI. V lost 7 bases to trimming and J lost 4 bases, with 13 bases between them. This CDR3 has 13 amino acids. This chain's CDR3 is CASTGALGTEAFF. The CDR3 nucleotides are TGTGCCAGCACGGGGGCCTTGGGCACTGAAGCTTTCTTT.

The chain uses TRBV6-5 and TRBJ2-6, with 8 bases matching TRBD1. V lost 4 bases, J lost 0 bases, and 8 bases stayed unmatched. The germline V gene encodes CDR1 MNHEY and CDR2 SVGAGI. This CDR3 has 18 amino acids. CDR3 loop: CASSWTGQTSSGANVLTF. The CDR3 coding sequence is TGTGCCAGCAGTTGGACAGGGCAAACCTCCTCTGGGGCCAACGTCCTGACTTTC.